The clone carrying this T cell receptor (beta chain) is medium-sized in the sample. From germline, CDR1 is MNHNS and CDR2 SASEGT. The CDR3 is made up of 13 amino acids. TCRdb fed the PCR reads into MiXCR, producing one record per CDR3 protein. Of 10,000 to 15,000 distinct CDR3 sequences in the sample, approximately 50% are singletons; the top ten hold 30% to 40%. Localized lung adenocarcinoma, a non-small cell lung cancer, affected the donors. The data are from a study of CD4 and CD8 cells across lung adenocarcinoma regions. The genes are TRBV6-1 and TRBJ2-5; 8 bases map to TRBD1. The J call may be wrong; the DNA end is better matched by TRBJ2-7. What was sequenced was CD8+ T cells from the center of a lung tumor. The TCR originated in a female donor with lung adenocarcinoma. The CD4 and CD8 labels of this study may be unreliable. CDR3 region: CASSEDRDYEQYF. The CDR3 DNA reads TGTGCCAGCAGTGAGGACAGGGACTACGAGCAGTACTTC.